The 19 T cell receptor beta chains below all came from one sample that was sequenced in a study of siplizumab effects on memory and regulatory T cells (dated by TCRdb to between 2018 and 2020). Libraries came from the immunoSEQ multiplex PCR assay. TCRdb stores this immuneACCESS table with in-frame sequences only. Part of the clones is absent; in the studies checked, under half of the shortfall reflects unresolved V genes, and no reason is known for the rest. For this sample the table gives tens of thousands of clones, of which around 96% were detected only once. Together, the top ten hold approximately 0.1% of the sample. Sequenced material: naive CD8+ T cells sorted from blood. The cell subset or site label for this specimen denotes: unstimulated naive T cells. The receptor set was obtained from a human donor in good health.

This clone was counted once. V gene TRBV27 combines with J gene TRBJ2-4, with 8 bases matching TRBD2. This CDR3 is 15 amino acids long. V dropped 5 bases and J dropped 6; count of bases not matched to a gene: 9. CDR1 MNHEY and CDR2 SMNVEV come from the germline V gene (reference sequence). The CDR3: CASSRLAGGSNIQYF. DNA of the CDR3: TGTGCCAGCAGTCGATTGGCGGGGGGCTCAAACATTCAGTACTTC.

The chain joins TRBV4-1 to TRBJ2-3; possible D gene TRBD1, 6 bases. This CDR3 spans 16 amino acids. V gave up 0 bases and J gave up 0 bases, with 10 bases separating them. Germline V gene sequence: CDR1 MGHRA, CDR2 YSYEKL. The CDR3 region has the DNA TGCGCCAGCAGCCAAGAAGGGGGTTGGAGCACAGATACGCAGTATTTT. Amino acids: CASSQEGGWSTDTQYF.

This clone was picked up one time. V is TRBV27 and J is TRBJ1-1; D gene unclear. The germline V gene encodes CDR1 MNHEY and CDR2 SMNVEV (reference sequence). Trimming stripped 6 bases from V and 0 bases from J, with 8 bases between. The length of the CDR3 is 13 residues. The DNA for the CDR3 is TGTGCCAGCAGAAGATCCCTGAACACTGAAGCTTTCTTT. It encodes CASRRSLNTEAFF.

The chain is built from TRBV5-1 and TRBJ2-1; TRBD1 might be the D (5 bases). The CDR3 is made up of 13 amino acids. Germline loops: CDR1 SGHRS, CDR2 YFSETQ. Trimming took off 3 bases at V and 7 bases at J, with 11 bases between the two ends. Here the CDR3 DNA reads TGCGCCAGCAGCTGGGAAGGGGTTAATGAGCAGTTCTTC. Encoded protein: CASSWEGVNEQFF.

The chain uses TRBV7-9 and TRBJ2-3; D is uncertain. CDR3 size: 15 residues. Germline-derived CDR1 and CDR2 are SEHNR and FQNEAQ (reference sequence). V was pared by 4 bases and J by 3 bases, with 14 bases between. CDR3 sequence: CASSSPSFGTDTQYF. Written as DNA, the CDR3 is TGTGCCAGCAGCTCCCCCTCATTTGGGACAGATACGCAGTATTTT. The whole variable domain, remainder taken from reference TRBV7-9 and TRBJ2-3, is DTGVSQNPRHKITKRGQNVTFRCDPISEHNRLYWYRQTLGQGPEFLTYFQNEAQLEKSRLLSDRFSAERPKGSFSTLEIQRTEQGDSAMYLCASSSPSFGTDTQYFGPGTRLTVL.

This clone was seen a single time. V is TRBV4-1 and J is TRBJ1-1; D might be TRBD1 (6 bases). CDR1 and CDR2 from the germline V gene are MGHRA and YSYEKL. The CDR3 covers 16 residues. Trimming left V 4 bases short and J 6 bases short, with 21 bases between. CDR3 region: CASSLGEQGDGSEAFF. CDR3 DNA sequence: TGCGCCAGCAGCCTAGGGGAACAGGGAGATGGGTCTGAAGCTTTCTTT.

The sample holds one count of this clone. The chain links TRBV6-1 to TRBJ2-5; maybe TRBD2 (7 bases). Looked up from germline, CDR1 is MNHNS and CDR2 is SASEGT. The CDR3 has 15 amino acids. Trimming removed 3 bases from V and 7 bases from J, with 18 bases in between. CDR3 nucleotide sequence: TGTGCCAGCAGTGACCCCCGGGGGGCTCTCGGGACCCAGTACTTC. The encoded protein is CASSDPRGALGTQYF.

The V call is TRBV9, the J call TRBJ1-1; 7 bases match TRBD1. The CDR3 loop spans 16 amino acids. Germline CDR1 SGDLS, CDR2 YYNGEE. Losses at the gene ends were 2 bases for V and 1 base for J; bases not matched to a gene: 8. The CDR3 region is CASSVAQGLENTEAFF. Here the CDR3 DNA reads TGTGCCAGCAGCGTGGCACAGGGGTTGGAGAACACTGAAGCTTTCTTT.

The chain carries TRBV30 and TRBJ2-2; no clear D gene. This CDR3 spans 14 amino acids. Trimming removed 4 bases at V and 10 bases at J, with 19 bases between. CDR1 is GTSNPN and CDR2 is SVGIG in the germline V gene (reference sequence). This CDR3 reads CAWTVSYNHEELFF. The CDR3 DNA reads TGTGCCTGGACCGTGAGTTATAATCACGAGGAGCTGTTTTTT.

V gene TRBV5-6 combines with J gene TRBJ2-1; TRBD2 matches 8 bases. Germline V gives CDR1 SGHDT, CDR2 YYEEEE. V lost 4 bases to trimming and J lost 0 bases; unmatched junction nucleotides: 9. CDR3 size: 17 residues. The CDR3 DNA sequence: TGTGCCAGCAGCCGGGGGGGAGACATATACTCCTACAATGAGCAGTTCTTC. Its protein product is CASSRGGDIYSYNEQFF.

The chain is built from TRBV6-5 and TRBJ1-4; D might be TRBD1 (6 bases). CDR3 length equals 16 residues. The germline gives CDR1 MNHEY, CDR2 SVGAGI. The germline V and J ends were trimmed by 0 bases and 8 bases, with 16 bases remaining between them. CDR3 sequence (DNA): TGTGCCAGCAGTTACTCGTTGGGGGGGCTTGAGGAAAAACTGTTTTTT. It specifies CASSYSLGGLEEKLFF.

This chain's CDR3 is CASSQGSGEQYF. CDR3 DNA sequence: TGCGCCAGCAGCCAAGGTTCCGGCGAGCAGTACTTC. The chain has TRBV4-1 and TRBJ2-7, with unresolved D. V was cut by 1 base and J by 6 bases, with 7 bases left in between. Germline V lookup: CDR1 MGHRA, CDR2 YSYEKL. The CDR3 has 12 residues.

The chain links TRBV7-3 to TRBJ1-1; 10 nucleotides line up with TRBD1. Losses at the gene ends were 0 bases for V and 7 bases for J; bases not matched to a gene: 5. Germline CDR1 and CDR2: SGHTA and FQGTGA. The CDR3 runs 15 residues. CDR3 nucleotides: TGTGCCAGCAGCTTAACCGGGACAGGGGATGTTGAAGCTTTCTTT. Encoded protein: CASSLTGTGDVEAFF. The full variable domain, with the rest looked up from reference TRBV7-3 and TRBJ1-1, is GAGVSQTPSNKVTEKGKYVELRCDPISGHTALYWYRQSLGQGPEFLIYFQGTGAADDSGLPNDRFFAVRPEGSVSTLKIQRTERGDSAVYLCASSLTGTGDVEAFFGQGTRLTVV.

V and J are TRBV9 and TRBJ2-5; 8 bases map to TRBD1. The germline V gene has CDR1 SGDLS and CDR2 YYNGEE. Trimming took 0 bases from V and 5 from J; bases not matched to a gene: 9. This CDR3 has 16 amino acids. The CDR3 region has the DNA TGTGCCAGCAGCGTAGATCCAGGGGGCGATCGGGAGACCCAGTACTTC. Amino acid sequence: CASSVDPGGDRETQYF.

V and J are TRBV4-3 and TRBJ2-2; D unclear. Trimming cost V 1 base and J 0 bases, with 6 bases left between them. This CDR3 spans 15 amino acids. From germline, CDR1 is LGHNA and CDR2 YSLEER. The CDR3 DNA reads as TGCGCCAGCAGCCAAGGGGTCACGAACACCGGGGAGCTGTTTTTT. Protein: CASSQGVTNTGELFF.

The chain joins TRBV28 to TRBJ1-1, with 9 bases matching TRBD1. Germline assignment: CDR1 MDHEN and CDR2 SYDVKM. The CDR3 loop spans 14 amino acids. Trimming cost V 5 bases and J 1 base; bases outside gene matches: 2. CDR3 sequence reads: CASSTGGQNTEAFF. As DNA, the CDR3 is TGTGCCAGCAGTACAGGGGGCCAGAACACTGAAGCTTTCTTT.

The V gene is TRBV7-9, the J gene TRBJ2-4, with a possible D match to TRBD2 (6 bases). The V end lost 1 base, the J end lost 8 bases, and 15 bases lay between the germline ends. The CDR3 is made up of 15 amino acids. The germline gives CDR1 SEHNR, CDR2 FQNEAQ (reference sequence). The CDR3 nucleotides are TGTGCCAGCAGCTTAGGTGGGGCTGGGGAGGACATTCAGTACTTC. Translation: CASSLGGAGEDIQYF.

This clone was seen just once. The rearrangement uses TRBV13 and TRBJ2-1, with 10 bases fitting TRBD2. Unmatched junction bases numbered 8, after V lost 5 bases and J lost 7 bases. Germline CDR1 is PRHDT and CDR2 is FYEKMQ (reference sequence). This CDR3 spans 15 amino acids. CDR3 loop: CASSPSGGAINEQFF. The CDR3 DNA follows: TGTGCCAGCAGCCCAAGCGGGGGGGCGATTAATGAGCAGTTCTTC.

DNA for the CDR3: TGTGCCAGTAGTGACCGACAGGGGTATCAGCCCCAGCATTTT. Protein: CASSDRQGYQPQHF. This rearrangement joins TRBV19 to TRBJ1-5; TRBD1 agrees at 8 bases. The V segment lost 5 bases and the J segment 5 bases; nucleotides outside the gene matches: 5. The CDR3 spans 14 residues. Germline V gene data show CDR1 as LNHDA and CDR2 as SQIVND (reference sequence).